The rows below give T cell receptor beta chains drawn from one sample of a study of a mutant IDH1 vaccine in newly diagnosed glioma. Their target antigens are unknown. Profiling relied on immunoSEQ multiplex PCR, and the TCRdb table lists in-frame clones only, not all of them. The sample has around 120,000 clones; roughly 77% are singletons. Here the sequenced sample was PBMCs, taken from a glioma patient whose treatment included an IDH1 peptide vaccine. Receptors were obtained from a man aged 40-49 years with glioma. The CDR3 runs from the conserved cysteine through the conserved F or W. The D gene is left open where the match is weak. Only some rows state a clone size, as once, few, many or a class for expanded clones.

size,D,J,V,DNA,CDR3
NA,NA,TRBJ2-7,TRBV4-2,TGTGCCAGCAGCCAAGAAATAGCTTACGAGCAGTACTTC,CASSQEIAYEQYF
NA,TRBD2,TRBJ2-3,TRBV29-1,TGCAGCGTCCAACCTTACGGGAGGCTTGCAGATACGCAGTATTTT,CSVQPYGRLADTQYF
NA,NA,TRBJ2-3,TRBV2,TGTGCCAGCAGACCCCCTGTGGATACGCAGTATTTT,CASRPPVDTQYF
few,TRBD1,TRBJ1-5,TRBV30,TGTGCCTGGAGTGTGAGCAGGGGGCCAAGCAATCAGCCCCAGCATTTT,CAWSVSRGPSNQPQHF
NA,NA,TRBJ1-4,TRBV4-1,TGCGCCAGCAGCCAAGTAGGGGCAGCTATGCCAGAAAAACTGTTTTTT,CASSQVGAAMPEKLFF
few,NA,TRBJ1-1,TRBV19,TGTGCCACTCGGGCACAGATTAACACTGAAGCTTTCTTT,CATRAQINTEAFF
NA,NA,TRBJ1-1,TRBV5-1,TGCGCCAGCGGGGCGAGTGTCCTGAACACTGAAGCTTTCTTT,CASGASVLNTEAFF
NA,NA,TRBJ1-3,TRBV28,TGTGCCAGCAGTTCCCCCATAGGTGGAAACACCATATATTTT,CASSSPIGGNTIYF
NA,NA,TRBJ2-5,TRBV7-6,TGTGCCAGCAGCCCCCGGACGGGTGGGACCCAGTACTTC,CASSPRTGGTQYF
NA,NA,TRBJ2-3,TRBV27,TGTGCCAGCAGTTCGCCACGTGGATGGCGCACAGATACGCAGTATTTT,CASSSPRGWRTDTQYF
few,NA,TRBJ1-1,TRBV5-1,TGCGCCAGCAGCTTGTGGGGCGGGGAGGCTTTCTTT,CASSLWGGEAFF
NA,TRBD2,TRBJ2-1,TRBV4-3,TGCGCCAGCAGCCAAAAGCGAACGGGACTAGCGAACAATGAGCAGTTCTTC,CASSQKRTGLANNEQFF
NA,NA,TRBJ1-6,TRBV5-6,TGTGCCAGCAGCTTGGAGGCAGGGTTATCCTATAATTCACCCCTCCACTTT,CASSLEAGLSYNSPLHF
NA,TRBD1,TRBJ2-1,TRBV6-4,TGTGCCAGCAGTTTAGACAGGGGGAATGAGCAGTTCTTC,CASSLDRGNEQFF
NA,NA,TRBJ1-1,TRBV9,TGTGCCAGCAGCGTAGGACGGTTGAACACTGAAGCTTTCTTT,CASSVGRLNTEAFF
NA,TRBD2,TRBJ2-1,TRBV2,TGTGCCAGCAGAGCTAGCGGGAGAGGGGAGTTCTTC,CASRASGRGEFF
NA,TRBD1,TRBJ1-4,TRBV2,TGTGCCAGCAGGGGGGACAGTGAAAAACTGTTTTTT,CASRGDSEKLFF
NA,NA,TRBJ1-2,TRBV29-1,TGCAGCGTTACCCCGGGAAACTATGGCTACACCTTC,CSVTPGNYGYTF
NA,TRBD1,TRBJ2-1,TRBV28,TGTGCCAGCAGTAGCCCGGGACAGGCTTACAATGAGCAGTTCTTC,CASSSPGQAYNEQFF